The 32 T cell receptor beta chains given below trace back to one sample, sequenced in a study of blood T cell repertoires in COVID-19. Profiling relied on immunoSEQ multiplex PCR, and the TCRdb table lists in-frame clones only, not all of them. The sample records more than 200,000 clones, around 89% being singletons. The sequenced material came from PBMCs or T cells enriched from blood (not recorded which). The receptors were gathered from a young woman who had recovered from COVID-19.

The chain carries TRBV11-2 and TRBJ2-1, with D possibly matching TRBD2 (5 bases). There are 18 residues in the CDR3. Looked up from germline, CDR1 is SGHAT and CDR2 is FQNNGV. The V gene lost 0 bases and the J gene lost 3 bases, with 18 bases spanning the gap. CDR3 in DNA: TGTGCCAGCAGCTTAGATTTGTGGGCAGCGGCCTTCTACAATGAGCAGTTCTTC. Its translation: CASSLDLWAAAFYNEQFF.

The chain carries TRBV21-1 and TRBJ2-7; the DNA was not compared with TRBD2, the D call given in the table. TRBV21-1 is marked as a pseudogene. There are 14 residues in the CDR3. The CDR3 loop reads CASRLGERVYEQYF. Written as DNA, the CDR3 is TGTGCCAGCAGACTAGGGGAGCGGGTGTACGAGCAGTACTTC.

This clone appeared once. The rearrangement joins TRBV18 to TRBJ1-4, with D possibly being TRBD1 (6 bases). Per germline, CDR1 KGHSH and CDR2 LQKENI. This CDR3 has 17 amino acids. V was pared by 2 bases and J by 0 bases, with 13 bases between. The CDR3 protein is CASSPYDRKPTNEKLFF. DNA of the CDR3: TGTGCCAGCTCACCATACGACAGGAAACCAACTAATGAAAAACTGTTTTTT.

The chain is built from TRBV10-3 and TRBJ1-1; D is undetermined. V was pared by 7 bases and J by 0 bases, with 21 bases between. CDR3 length: 17 amino acids. The germline V gene encodes CDR1 ENHRY and CDR2 SYGVKD. The CDR3 DNA is TGTGCCATCACCCGCTCACTCCCAGGCAGCATGAACACTGAAGCTTTCTTT. Translation: CAITRSLPGSMNTEAFF.

V and J are TRBV30 and TRBJ2-7; TRBD1 aligns across 8 bases. CDR3 size: 15 residues. V gave up 0 bases and J gave up 3 bases; unmatched junction bases: 7. The germline V gene has CDR1 GTSNPN and CDR2 SVGIG (reference sequence). The CDR3 loop is CAWSVGQGVNYEQYF. The CDR3 DNA sequence: TGTGCCTGGAGTGTCGGACAGGGAGTTAACTACGAGCAGTACTTC.

This clone was recorded a few times. The chain links TRBV21-1 to TRBJ2-1; the DNA was not compared with TRBD2, the D call given in the table. TRBV21-1 is noted as a pseudogene. This CDR3 has 15 amino acids. CDR3 sequence: CASSKVPGGWVEQFF. DNA for the CDR3: TGTGCCAGCAGCAAAGTCCCGGGAGGGTGGGTTGAGCAGTTCTTC.

The V and J genes are TRBV5-1 and TRBJ2-6; no definite D call. V was cut by 2 bases and J by 0 bases, with 12 bases left in between. The CDR3 length is 17 residues. Germline values: CDR1 SGHRS, CDR2 YFSETQ. The CDR3 nucleotides read TGCGCCAGCAGCTTAACGCCCACAAACTCTGGGGCCAACGTCCTGACTTTC. This sequence encodes CASSLTPTNSGANVLTF.

The V call is TRBV6-2 or TRBV6-3, the J call TRBJ1-3; no clear D. V lost 6 bases, J lost 0 bases, and 15 bases lay in between. The CDR3 totals 16 residues. Per germline, CDR1 MNHEY and CDR2 SVGEGT. Here the CDR3 DNA reads TGTGCCAGCAGCCCACGAGGAGTTACCTCTGGAAACACCATATATTTT. It is translated as CASSPRGVTSGNTIYF.

This clone was seen many times. V gene TRBV7-2 combines with J gene TRBJ1-2; D possibly corresponds to TRBD1 (6 bases). The CDR3 has 13 residues. V was cut by 3 bases and J by 7 bases, with 12 bases left in between. The germline CDR1 and CDR2 sequences are SGHTA and FQGNSA. The CDR3 DNA reads as TGTGCCAGCAGCTTTCGGGGGGGCCTTGGCTACACCTTC. Translation: CASSFRGGLGYTF.

This chain uses TRBV5-1 with TRBJ1-1; D perhaps matches TRBD1 (5 bases). The CDR3 has 16 amino acids. Germline-derived CDR1 and CDR2 are SGHRS and YFSETQ. V lost 0 bases, J lost 1 base, and 13 bases lay in between. The CDR3 loop reads CASSLGDRDTNTEAFF. DNA for the CDR3: TGCGCCAGCAGCTTGGGCGACAGAGACACGAACACTGAAGCTTTCTTT. The entire variable domain, with the rest obtained from reference TRBV5-1 and TRBJ1-1, is as follows: KAGVTQTPRYLIKTRGQQVTLSCSPISGHRSVSWYQQTPGQGLQFLFEYFSETQRNKGNFPGRFSGRQFSNSRSEMNVSTLELGDSALYLCASSLGDRDTNTEAFFGQGTRLTVV.

This clone was found a few times. The J gene is TRBJ2-1, the V gene TRBV4-3; the match to TRBD1 covers 10 bases. The CDR3 is 16 residues long. V trimming: 2 bases; J trimming: 5 bases; junction bases outside the gene matches: 6. From germline, CDR1 is LGHNA and CDR2 YSLEER. CDR3 loop: CASSQLLGTGDNEQFF. In nucleotides, the CDR3 is TGCGCCAGCAGCCAACTTCTCGGGACAGGGGACAATGAGCAGTTCTTC.

CDR3 residues: CASSLWTGGSDTEAFF. The DNA for the CDR3 is TGTGCCAGCAGCTTGTGGACAGGGGGCTCGGACACTGAAGCTTTCTTT. The rearrangement uses TRBV7-9 and TRBJ1-1; 11 bases agree with TRBD1. Germline assignment: CDR1 SEHNR and CDR2 FQNEAQ (reference sequence). The CDR3 loop spans 16 amino acids. After removal of 3 bases from V and 3 bases from J, the junction contained 6 bases not matched to a gene. Together with reference TRBV7-9 and TRBJ1-1, the CDR3 gives the full variable domain: DTGVSQNPRHKITKRGQNVTFRCDPISEHNRLYWYRQTLGQGPEFLTYFQNEAQLEKSRLLSDRFSAERPKGSFSTLEIQRTEQGDSAMYLCASSLWTGGSDTEAFFGQGTRLTVV.

The chain carries TRBV3-1 (or the pseudogene TRBV3-2) and TRBJ1-5; D not resolved. Trimming left V 0 bases short and J 7 bases short, with 13 bases between. Germline V CDR1 and CDR2: LGHDT, YNNKEL (reference sequence). The CDR3 is made up of 15 amino acids. CDR3 coding DNA: TGTGCCAGCAGCCAAGATGCGGGTATATGGCAGCCCCAGCATTTT. Encoded protein: CASSQDAGIWQPQHF.

This chain links TRBV6-1 with TRBJ1-3, with D uncertain. The CDR3 sequence is 15 residues long. Trimming removed 3 bases at V and 1 base at J, with 10 bases between. In germline, CDR1 is MNHNS, CDR2 SASEGT. The CDR3: CASSEGQASGNTIYF. The CDR3 nucleotides read TGTGCCAGCAGTGAGGGTCAGGCGTCTGGAAACACCATATATTTT.

This clone was seen only once. The rearrangement uses TRBV7-9 and TRBJ1-1; 9 bases match TRBD1. Trimming at V came to 8 bases and at J to 0 bases, leaving 10 bases not matched to a gene. The CDR3 has 16 residues. Germline loops: CDR1 SEHNR, CDR2 FQNEAQ (reference sequence). The CDR3 DNA is TGTGCCAGCCACGGGACAGGGACGGTCATGAACACTGAAGCTTTCTTT. Amino acids: CASHGTGTVMNTEAFF.

CDR3 protein: CASSRGQGVAGYGYTF. The CDR3 DNA reads TGTGCCAGCAGCAGAGGACAGGGGGTCGCGGGCTATGGCTACACCTTC. The chain employs TRBV21-1 and TRBJ1-2; TRBD1, the table's D call, was not compared with the DNA. TRBV21-1 has pseudogene status. This CDR3 is 16 amino acids long.

CDR3: CASARLAGNQPQHF. CDR3 bases: TGTGCCAGCGCCCGCTTGGCCGGGAATCAGCCCCAGCATTTT. The rearrangement uses TRBV7-6 and TRBJ1-5; D remains ambiguous. The V gene lost 8 bases and the J gene lost 4 bases, with 15 bases spanning the gap. CDR1 and CDR2 from the germline V gene are SGHVS and FNYEAQ. This CDR3 is 14 amino acids long.

This clone came up a few times. V is TRBV27 and J is TRBJ2-1; 12 nucleotides align to TRBD1. This CDR3 region has 15 residues. From germline, CDR1 is MNHEY and CDR2 SMNVEV (reference sequence). V lost 5 bases and J lost 9; bases outside the gene matches: 8. CDR3 coding DNA: TGTGCCAGCAGTCCCGGGACAGGGGGCCCGGGTGAGCAGTTCTTC. It encodes CASSPGTGGPGEQFF.

The rearrangement uses TRBV6-5 and TRBJ1-1; D remains unclear. The CDR3 has 12 residues. V dropped 6 bases and J dropped 3 bases, with 8 bases sitting between them. CDR1 and CDR2 (germline): MNHEY, SVGAGI. The CDR3 region is CASRGGYTEAFF. Here the CDR3 DNA reads TGTGCCAGCAGGGGAGGGTACACTGAAGCTTTCTTT.

Here the CDR3 reads CASSYAQGIPYEQYF. For the CDR3, the DNA is TGTGCCAGCAGTTACGCACAGGGGATCCCCTACGAGCAGTACTTC. The chain has TRBV6-5 and TRBJ2-7; TRBD1 matches 7 bases. The CDR3 totals 15 residues. Per the germline V gene, CDR1 is MNHEY and CDR2 is SVGAGI. The trim removed 2 bases at V and 2 bases at J, leaving 6 bases unmatched.

The chain recombines TRBV7-2 with TRBJ2-2; D ambiguous. This CDR3 is built from 15 residues. Germline V gene sequence: CDR1 SGHTA, CDR2 FQGNSA. Trimming pared 5 bases from V and 5 bases from J, leaving 15 bases between. In DNA, the CDR3 is TGTGCCAGCAGCCTACCCTCGATCGGGACCGGGGAGCTGTTTTTT. It encodes CASSLPSIGTGELFF.

This chain uses TRBV29-1 with TRBJ1-2, with 12 bases identical to TRBD1. CDR3 length equals 13 residues. The ends lost 3 bases at V and 9 bases at J; junction bases unmatched: 5. Germline CDR1 and CDR2: SQVTM and ANQGSEA. The CDR3 reads CSVEGTGGLSYTF. CDR3 sequence (DNA): TGCAGCGTTGAGGGGACAGGGGGCTTGAGCTACACCTTC.

The chain uses TRBV24-1 and TRBJ2-3; D remains unclear. CDR1 and CDR2 (germline): KGHDR, SFDVKD. V lost 6 bases and J 5 bases, leaving 5 bases between the germline ends. The CDR3 runs to 11 residues. The CDR3 bases are TGTGCCACCAGTCCGTTAGATACGCAGTATTTT. It codes for CATSPLDTQYF.

This chain's CDR3 is CASSLPSLGSRTDTQYF. CDR3 coding DNA: TGTGCCAGCAGTTTACCTTCACTAGGGTCCCGCACAGATACGCAGTATTTT. The chain combines TRBV28 with TRBJ2-3, with D perhaps matching TRBD2 (5 bases). Germline V gene sequence: CDR1 MDHEN, CDR2 SYDVKM. Deletions cut 2 bases from V and 1 base from J, with 16 bases between. The CDR3 runs 17 residues.

CDR3 amino acids: CASSVGGDPTDTQYF. DNA for the CDR3: TGTGCCAGCAGCGTAGGAGGAGACCCAACAGATACGCAGTATTTT. The chain carries TRBV9 and TRBJ2-3; D gene unclear. V was cut by 0 bases and J by 3 bases, with 11 bases left in between. This CDR3 contains 15 residues. CDR1 is SGDLS, CDR2 YYNGEE, per germline.

The V call is TRBV19, the J call TRBJ2-3; D is perhaps TRBD2 (6 bases). Trimming took 4 bases from V and 0 from J, leaving 14 bases between them. The CDR3 is 16 amino acids. Looked up from germline, CDR1 is LNHDA and CDR2 is SQIVND (reference sequence). CDR3 sequence reads: CASSTGRGYSTDTQYF. The CDR3, as DNA: TGTGCCAGTAGTACTGGGCGGGGCTATAGCACAGATACGCAGTATTTT.

The chain has TRBV27 and TRBJ1-2, with 10 bases fitting TRBD1. The CDR3 consists of 19 residues. The J segment lost 1 base and the V segment lost 5 bases, leaving 16 bases of the junction unmatched. The germline gives CDR1 MNHEY, CDR2 SMNVEV (reference sequence). This CDR3 is CASSPLGLPGQGSNYGYTF. In nucleotides, the CDR3 is TGTGCCAGCAGTCCCCTTGGACTACCGGGACAGGGGAGTAACTATGGCTACACCTTC.

The genes are TRBV29-1 and TRBJ1-2, with D perhaps matching TRBD1 (5 bases). Trimming removed 5 bases from V and 6 bases from J, with 19 bases in between. The CDR3 loop spans 14 amino acids. Germline V gene lookup returns CDR1 SQVTM and CDR2 ANQGSEA. The CDR3 region is CSVRRATTGDGYTF. The CDR3 nucleotides read TGCAGCGTTCGCAGGGCTACAACGGGGGATGGCTACACCTTC. The variable domain in full, completed from reference TRBV29-1 and TRBJ1-2, reads SAVISQKPSRDICQRGTSLTIQCQVDSQVTMMFWYRQQPGQSLTLIATANQGSEATYESGFVIDKFPISRPNLTFSTLTVSNMSPEDSSIYLCSVRRATTGDGYTFGSGTRLTVV.

The chain combines TRBV30 with TRBJ2-1; 12 bases map to TRBD1. Germline CDR1 GTSNPN, CDR2 SVGIG (reference sequence). V lost 5 bases to trimming and J lost 3 bases; unmatched junction nucleotides: 2. This CDR3 region has 14 residues. DNA for the CDR3: TGTGCCTGGGGGACAGGGGGCTACTACAATGAGCAGTTCTTC. Its protein is CAWGTGGYYNEQFF.

The rearrangement links TRBV28 to TRBJ1-5; a weak D match, TRBD1 (5 bases). V lost 6 bases and J 3 bases, leaving 15 bases between the germline ends. Germline CDR1 and CDR2: MDHEN and SYDVKM. The CDR3 loop spans 15 amino acids. The CDR3 nucleotides are TGTGCCAGCAGAGTCCCCGGGGGGTACAATCAGCCCCAGCATTTT. Amino acids: CASRVPGGYNQPQHF.

This chain connects TRBV19 to TRBJ1-1, with 10 bases identical to TRBD1. Looked up from germline, CDR1 is LNHDA and CDR2 is SQIVND (reference sequence). Trimming took 6 bases from V and 1 from J; bases not matched to a gene: 2. CDR3 size: 14 residues. CDR3 in DNA: TGTGCCAGTAGGGGGGACAGGGGGAACACTGAAGCTTTCTTT. Translation gives CASRGDRGNTEAFF.

This sequence joins TRBV27 and TRBJ2-7, with a weak D call TRBD1 (5 bases). V dropped 2 bases and J dropped 2 bases, with 13 bases sitting between them. The CDR3 is 15 residues long. In germline, CDR1 is MNHEY, CDR2 SMNVEV (reference sequence). CDR3 in DNA: TGTGCCAGCAGTTTACAAGCAGGGTCCACCTACGAGCAGTACTTC. It specifies CASSLQAGSTYEQYF.